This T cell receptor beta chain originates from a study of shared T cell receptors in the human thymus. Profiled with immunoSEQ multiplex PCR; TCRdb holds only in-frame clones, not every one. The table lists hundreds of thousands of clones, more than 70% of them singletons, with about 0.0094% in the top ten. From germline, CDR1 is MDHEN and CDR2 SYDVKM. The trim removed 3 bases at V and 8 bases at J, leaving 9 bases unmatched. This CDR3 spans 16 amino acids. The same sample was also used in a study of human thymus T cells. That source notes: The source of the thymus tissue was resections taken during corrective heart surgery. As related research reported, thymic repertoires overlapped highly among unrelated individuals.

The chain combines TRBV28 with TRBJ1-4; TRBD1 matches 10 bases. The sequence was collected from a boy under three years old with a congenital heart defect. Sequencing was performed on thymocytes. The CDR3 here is CASSLPGTGVEEKLFF. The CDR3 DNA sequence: TGTGCCAGCAGTTTGCCCGGGACAGGGGTTGAAGAAAAACTGTTTTTT.